These 4 T cell receptor beta chains share one sample of origin, sequenced in a study of shared clonotypes between healthy human individuals. TCRdb's table, derived via immunoSEQ multiplex PCR, lists solely in-frame clones and lacks some. The data show 2 million to 3 million clones, around 90% seen once. The sequenced sample consisted of naive CD4+ T cells sorted from blood. The sample's subset: CD45RA+ positively selected. The receptors come from a man aged 18-30 years in good health.

Remarks on this clone: The sample holds other DNA sequences that translate to the same CDR3. The gene calls are TRBV15 and TRBJ2-5; D assignment may be TRBD1 or TRBD2 (6 bases each). The germline gives CDR1 LNHNV, CDR2 YYDKDF (reference sequence). Trimming removed 0 bases at V and 5 bases at J, with 10 bases between. This CDR3 region has 14 residues. The CDR3 DNA reads TGTGCCACCAGCAGAGATCGAGGGGGGGAGACCCAGTACTTC. Protein: CATSRDRGGETQYF.

This chain joins TRBV18 and TRBJ2-7, with D perhaps matching TRBD1 (6 bases). The CDR3 covers 13 residues. V was cut by 3 bases and J by 6 bases, with 12 bases left in between. Germline lookup yields CDR1 KGHSH and CDR2 LQKENI. The CDR3 DNA sequence: TGTGCCAGCTCACCCGGACAGAGGGCCGAGCAGTACTTC. Encoded protein: CASSPGQRAEQYF.

The V call is TRBV7-2, the J call TRBJ2-2; the D call may be TRBD1 or TRBD2 (6 bases each). The ends were cut back, 2 bases at V and 1 base at J, with 11 bases in the middle. CDR1 and CDR2 from the germline V gene are SGHTA and FQGNSA. The CDR3 sequence is 16 residues long. The CDR3 here is CASSLRGARNTGELFF. DNA for the CDR3: TGTGCCAGCAGCTTAAGGGGGGCGCGGAACACCGGGGAGCTGTTTTTT.

The rearrangement uses TRBV6-5 and TRBJ2-7, with 8 bases fitting TRBD1. The V gene's germline CDR1 is MNHEY and CDR2 SVGAGI. V lost 6 bases, J lost 6 bases, and 10 bases stayed unmatched. The CDR3 runs to 14 residues. CDR3 bases: TGTGCCAGCAGGTCCGACAGGGGAGTGGGCGAGCAGTACTTC. It specifies CASRSDRGVGEQYF.